A single sample is the source of the 12 T cell receptor beta chains below, sequenced in a study of blood T cells in healthy people across ages. For the second PCR, which ran for about 7 to 11 cycles, a sample-barcoded 5' primer and a J-beta primer mix were used. TCRdb redid the calling of the 5' RACE reads with MiXCR, one entry per CDR3 protein. The sample has some 700,000 distinct CDR3 sequences, approximately 39% seen once. The source material was blood. Receptor source: a woman aged 60 to 75 in good health.

Points on this clonotype: The germline gene is not matched at one end of the junction; a read error may be the cause. The rearrangement joins TRBV27 to TRBJ2-1; D is unresolved. The CDR3 is 15 amino acids. From germline, CDR1 is MNHEY and CDR2 SMNVEV (reference sequence). The CDR3 is CTSSLSAALYNEQFF. CDR3 bases: TGTACCAGCAGTTTATCGGCGGCCTTATACAATGAGCAGTTCTTC.

The chain joins TRBV9 to TRBJ2-7; TRBD1 matches at 8 bases. The V and J ends lost 4 bases and 5 bases, in that order; junction bases with no gene match: 5. The CDR3 totals 13 residues. Looked up from germline, CDR1 is SGDLS and CDR2 is YYNGEE. CDR3 in DNA: TGTGCCAGCAGCTACGACAGGGGCGACGAGCAGTACTTC. It yields the protein CASSYDRGDEQYF.

The rearrangement uses TRBV15 and TRBJ2-1; 8 positions match TRBD2. V dropped 9 bases and J dropped 8; count of bases not matched to a gene: 12. The germline CDR1 and CDR2 sequences are LNHNV and YYDKDF (reference sequence). The CDR3 is 14 residues long. The CDR3, as DNA: TGTGCCACTCGTTTAGCGGGGTCTTTCGATGAGCAGTTCTTC. This translates into CATRLAGSFDEQFF.

This chain joins TRBV12-3 or TRBV12-4 and TRBJ2-7; 13 nucleotides align to TRBD2. This CDR3 comprises 14 residues. With 8 bases clipped from V and 4 bases from J, the junction kept 5 bases outside the gene matches. CDR3 loop: CASGMGLAGYEQYF. The CDR3 nucleotides are TGTGCCAGCGGAATGGGACTAGCGGGATACGAGCAGTACTTC.

V usage is TRBV6-6 and J usage is TRBJ2-5; a weak D match, TRBD1 (5 bases). Germline loops: CDR1 MNHNY, CDR2 SVGAGI (reference sequence). The V gene lost 5 bases and the J gene lost 5 bases, with 12 bases spanning the gap. The CDR3 consists of 13 residues. DNA for the CDR3: TGTGCCAGCAGTCCCCTTTGGGGCGAGACCCAGTACTTC. Its translation: CASSPLWGETQYF.

The chain carries TRBV6-2 or TRBV6-3 and TRBJ2-4, with a possible D match to TRBD2 (5 bases). This CDR3 region has 17 residues. Trimming pared 2 bases from V and 0 bases from J, leaving 14 bases between. Per the germline V gene, CDR1 is MNHEY and CDR2 is SVGEGT. CDR3 in amino acids: CASSYGGSFLAKNIQYF. CDR3 bases: TGTGCCAGCAGTTACGGTGGGAGCTTCCTAGCCAAAAACATTCAGTACTTC.

Regarding this clonotype: Relative to the germline gene, one junction end is altered; a read error may explain this. The V and J genes are TRBV28 and TRBJ2-5, with D possibly matching TRBD1 (6 bases). CDR1 is MDHEN, CDR2 SYDVKM, per germline. The CDR3 runs 16 residues. CDR3 bases: TGCGCCAGCAGTATGGGACCAGGGCAGGGGCTAGAGACCCAGTACTTC. Translating it yields CASSMGPGQGLETQYF.

This clonotype appeared a few times. V gene TRBV2 combines with J gene TRBJ1-6; TRBD1 agrees at 7 bases. V lost 6 bases, J lost 0 bases, and 5 bases stayed unmatched. The CDR3 length is 16 residues. Germline CDR1 reads SNHLY; CDR2 reads FYNNEI. The chain's CDR3 is CASRRGQSSYNSPLHF. For the CDR3, the DNA is TGTGCCAGCAGGCGGGGACAGAGCTCCTATAATTCACCCCTCCACTTT.

This chain links TRBV12-3 or TRBV12-4 with TRBJ2-5; D is uncertain. The CDR3 is 11 residues long. Trimming took off 6 bases at V and 11 bases at J, with 13 bases between the two ends. The CDR3: CASRNLREQYF. The DNA of the CDR3 is TGTGCCAGCAGGAATTTGCGTGAGCAGTACTTC.

There are a few counts of this clonotype. This sequence joins TRBV9 and TRBJ2-5; 12 bases map to TRBD2. Unmatched junction bases numbered 8, after V lost 3 bases and J lost 5 bases. Germline V lookup: CDR1 SGDLS, CDR2 YYNGEE. The CDR3 runs to 16 residues. The CDR3 sequence is CASSEGTSGPEETQYF. CDR3 bases: TGTGCCAGCAGCGAGGGGACTAGCGGGCCCGAGGAGACCCAGTACTTC. Using reference TRBV9 and TRBJ2-5 for the parts outside the CDR3, the full variable domain is DSGVTQTPKHLITATGQRVTLRCSPRSGDLSVYWYQQSLDQGLQFLIQYYNGEERAKGNILERFSAQQFPDLHSELNLSSLELGDSALYFCASSEGTSGPEETQYFGPGTRLLVL.

This chain links TRBV13 with TRBJ1-1; TRBD1 is a possible D gene (5 bases). The CDR3 covers 15 residues. V lost 6 bases and J lost 1, with 15 bases in between. Germline-derived CDR1 and CDR2 are PRHDT and FYEKMQ (reference sequence). CDR3 amino acids: CASRNQGIGNTEAFF. The CDR3 nucleotides are TGTGCCAGCAGAAATCAGGGAATAGGGAACACTGAAGCTTTCTTT.

V usage is TRBV9 and J usage is TRBJ2-3; 10 bases match TRBD2. Germline CDR1 SGDLS, CDR2 YYNGEE. This CDR3 comprises 16 residues. V gave up 0 bases and J gave up 0 bases; unmatched junction bases: 1. The CDR3 protein is CASSVGAGGSTDTQYF. Here the CDR3 DNA reads TGTGCCAGCAGCGTAGGAGCGGGAGGGAGCACAGATACGCAGTATTTT.